Shown below are 29 T cell receptor beta chains from a single sample sequenced in a study of shared clonotypes between healthy human individuals. Measured with immunoSEQ multiplex PCR; TCRdb has only the in-frame clones, and not every one. Counted here are around 940,000 clones, approximately 80% occurring once; the ten biggest clones make up approximately 1.5%. Sequencing used memory CD4+ T cells sorted from blood. Subset given: CD45RA-negative fraction. These receptor sequences come from a man younger than 35 in good health.

This clone was seen a few times. The gene calls are TRBV6-1 and TRBJ2-3; 11 bases fit TRBD2. Germline V gives CDR1 MNHNS, CDR2 SASEGT. The V and J ends lost 5 bases and 4 bases, in that order; junction bases with no gene match: 2. The CDR3 loop spans 14 amino acids. The DNA of the CDR3 is TGTGCCAGCAGTATTAGCGGGGGGGCAGATACGCAGTATTTT. Amino acid sequence: CASSISGGADTQYF.

This clone appeared once. This rearrangement joins TRBV27 to TRBJ2-1; 7 bases are shared with TRBD1. CDR3 length equals 13 residues. In germline, CDR1 is MNHEY, CDR2 SMNVEV (reference sequence). Unmatched junction bases numbered 9, after V lost 8 bases and J lost 8 bases. DNA for the CDR3: TGTGCCAGCCCCCCCGACAGGGCGCATGAGCAGTTCTTC. This sequence encodes CASPPDRAHEQFF.

The chain links TRBV19 to TRBJ2-2; 8 bases match TRBD2. V was clipped by 1 base and J by 4 bases; unmatched bases: 8. The CDR3 runs 17 residues. CDR1 is LNHDA, CDR2 SQIVND, per germline (reference sequence). Here the CDR3 reads CASSIVGRASGTGELFF. The CDR3, as DNA: TGTGCCAGTAGTATAGTCGGGAGGGCCTCCGGCACCGGGGAGCTGTTTTTT.

V and J are TRBV7-2 and TRBJ2-5; 13 nucleotides match TRBD2. Germline trimming cut 3 bases from V and 5 bases from J; bases unmatched to any gene: 6. Germline-derived CDR1 and CDR2 are SGHTA and FQGNSA. The CDR3 spans 16 residues. Here the CDR3 DNA reads TGTGCCAGCAGCTTCCGGACTAGCGGGAGTCGGGAGACCCAGTACTTC. It yields the protein CASSFRTSGSRETQYF.

The chain is built from TRBV10-2 and TRBJ1-1; D is unclear. The CDR3 has 13 amino acids. The ends were cut back, 2 bases at V and 1 base at J, with 5 bases in the middle. Germline V gene sequence: CDR1 WSHSY, CDR2 SAAADI. The CDR3 sequence is CASSESPNTEAFF. CDR3 bases: TGCGCCAGCAGTGAGAGCCCGAACACTGAAGCTTTCTTT.

Only one count was recorded for this clone. The rearrangement uses TRBV5-1 and TRBJ2-7; 11 positions match TRBD2. The germline CDR1 and CDR2 sequences are SGHRS and YFSETQ. The CDR3 runs 15 residues. The ends lost 1 base at V and 7 bases at J; junction bases unmatched: 7. The CDR3 bases are TGCGCCAGCAGCTTGTCTAGCGGGGGGCCGGTTGAGCAGTACTTC. It encodes CASSLSSGGPVEQYF.

Notes on this clone: Other DNA sequences of this sample code for an identical CDR3. The gene calls are TRBV6-5 and TRBJ1-1; 10 bases line up with TRBD1. Germline CDR1 is MNHEY and CDR2 is SVGAGI. The trim removed 5 bases at V and 3 bases at J, leaving 3 bases unmatched. The CDR3 loop spans 14 amino acids. The CDR3 region is CASSRQGAHTEAFF. As DNA, the CDR3 is TGTGCCAGCAGTCGACAGGGGGCCCACACTGAAGCTTTCTTT.

The chain couples TRBV5-1 to TRBJ1-6; D might be TRBD1 (5 bases). The V and J ends lost 0 bases and 7 bases respectively, with 14 bases between them. This CDR3 comprises 16 residues. The germline V gene encodes CDR1 SGHRS and CDR2 YFSETQ. CDR3 residues: CASSLEGGTQNSPLHF. The CDR3 DNA sequence: TGCGCCAGCAGCTTGGAGGGCGGGACTCAAAATTCACCCCTCCACTTT.

This chain uses TRBV7-8 with TRBJ1-6; D is unclear. CDR1 and CDR2 from the germline V gene are SGHVS and FQNEAQ. The V end was cut by 1 base, the J end by 8 bases, with 6 bases between. This CDR3 is built from 13 residues. CDR3 region: CASSLERDSPLHF. Here the CDR3 DNA reads TGTGCCAGCAGCTTAGAACGGGATTCACCCCTCCACTTT.

This chain uses TRBV7-2 with TRBJ2-5; a weak D match, TRBD2 (6 bases). CDR3 length equals 15 residues. CDR1 SGHTA and CDR2 FQGNSA come from the germline V gene. Trimming stripped 3 bases from V and 3 bases from J, with 14 bases between. CDR3 in amino acids: CASSLGGSGKETQYF. The CDR3 DNA follows: TGTGCCAGCAGCTTGGGGGGTAGCGGCAAAGAGACCCAGTACTTC.

This chain joins TRBV7-2 and TRBJ1-4; possibly TRBD1 for D (5 bases). This CDR3 region has 15 residues. In germline, CDR1 is SGHTA, CDR2 FQGNSA. V was clipped by 1 base and J by 8 bases, with 14 bases between them. The CDR3 coding sequence is TGTGCCAGCAGCTTAGATGCAGGGATAAGGGAAAAACTGTTTTTT. This translates into CASSLDAGIREKLFF.

This clone was detected a few times. This chain connects TRBV7-9 to TRBJ2-7, with TRBD1 as a possible D gene (6 bases). Germline V CDR1 and CDR2: SEHNR, FQNEAQ (reference sequence). This CDR3 is built from 16 residues. The ends were cut back, 1 base at V and 5 bases at J, with 18 bases in the middle. DNA for the CDR3: TGTGCCAGCAGCTTAGGAGGAACAGGGCTGGTGGACGAGCAGTACTTC. Residues: CASSLGGTGLVDEQYF.

The chain employs TRBV9 and TRBJ2-5; the match to TRBD2 covers 11 bases. The germline V gene encodes CDR1 SGDLS and CDR2 YYNGEE. J was trimmed by 0 bases and V by 3 bases; bases with no gene match: 4. There are 16 residues in the CDR3. CDR3 sequence reads: CASSARLAGYQETQYF. CDR3 DNA: TGTGCCAGCAGCGCCAGACTAGCGGGGTACCAAGAGACCCAGTACTTC.

The V call is TRBV5-6, the J call TRBJ2-3, with D tentatively TRBD1 (6 bases). Per the germline V gene, CDR1 is SGHDT and CDR2 is YYEEEE. This CDR3 comprises 17 residues. V was clipped by 1 base and J by 4 bases, with 19 bases between them. The CDR3 DNA reads as TGTGCCAGCAGCTTGAGGAGAATTTTACAGGGAGCAGATACGCAGTATTTT. It yields the protein CASSLRRILQGADTQYF.

This clone was picked up a small number of times. This sequence joins TRBV7-6 and TRBJ2-3; 10 bases are shared with TRBD2. CDR3 length: 15 residues. With 3 bases clipped from V and 2 bases from J, the junction kept 2 bases outside the gene matches. Germline V gene data show CDR1 as SGHVS and CDR2 as FNYEAQ. CDR3 sequence: CASSFTSGATDTQYF. The CDR3 region has the DNA TGTGCCAGCAGCTTTACTAGCGGGGCCACAGATACGCAGTATTTT.

This clone was found a few times. J is TRBJ1-4 and V is TRBV5-1; TRBD1 matches 8 bases. CDR1 and CDR2 from the germline V gene are SGHRS and YFSETQ. Trimming took 5 bases from V and 8 from J; bases not matched to a gene: 8. The CDR3 totals 14 residues. Written as DNA, the CDR3 is TGCGCCAGCAGAATCGGGACAGGTGCCGAAAAACTGTTTTTT. It specifies CASRIGTGAEKLFF.

A few counts support this clone. The V call is TRBV7-6, the J call TRBJ2-3; tentatively, D is TRBD1 or TRBD2 (5 bases each). Germline-derived CDR1 and CDR2 are SGHVS and FNYEAQ. Trimming shortened V by 0 bases and J by 0 bases, and 7 bases separated the two germline ends. This CDR3 region has 15 residues. This chain's CDR3 is CASSLAGVSTDTQYF. The CDR3 bases are TGTGCCAGCAGCTTAGCGGGGGTGAGCACAGATACGCAGTATTTT.

The V gene is TRBV7-3, the J gene TRBJ2-1, with D possibly matching TRBD2 (7 bases). The CDR3 is 14 amino acids. Germline V gives CDR1 SGHTA, CDR2 FQGTGA. V was trimmed by 5 bases and J by 7 bases, leaving 15 bases between them. CDR3 coding DNA: TGTGCCAGCAGCGATCGGGGGGCAAGGAATGAGCAGTTCTTC. It codes for CASSDRGARNEQFF.

This chain joins TRBV19 and TRBJ1-2; the D is unclear. Trimming removed 6 bases at V and 4 bases at J, with 6 bases between. This CDR3 region has 11 residues. Looked up from germline, CDR1 is LNHDA and CDR2 is SQIVND (reference sequence). In DNA form, the CDR3 reads TGTGCCAGTAGGCGGGGCTATGGCTACACCTTC. This codes for CASRRGYGYTF.

The genes are TRBV6-6 and TRBJ2-2, with D unclear. The CDR3 extends over 13 amino acids. Germline CDR1 MNHNY, CDR2 SVGAGI (reference sequence). V lost 8 bases and J lost 0, with 7 bases in between. The CDR3 loop is CASRGANTGELFF. The DNA of the CDR3 is TGTGCCAGCCGAGGAGCGAACACCGGGGAGCTGTTTTTT.

The V gene is TRBV7-2, the J gene TRBJ1-2, with D possibly being TRBD1 (6 bases). CDR1 and CDR2 (germline): SGHTA, FQGNSA. V gave up 0 bases and J gave up 8 bases, with 16 bases separating them. The CDR3 contains 15 residues. The CDR3 DNA is TGTGCCAGCAGCTTAGCTTCGGGGGCGTATCACGGCTACACCTTC. It specifies CASSLASGAYHGYTF. Filled out from reference TRBV7-2 and TRBJ1-2, the complete variable domain reads GAGVSQSPSNKVTEKGKDVELRCDPISGHTALYWYRQSLGQGLEFLIYFQGNSAPDKSGLPSDRFSAERTGGSVSTLTIQRTQQEDSAVYLCASSLASGAYHGYTFGSGTRLTVV.

The V and J genes are TRBV2 and TRBJ2-4, with 10 bases that match TRBD2. The CDR3 sequence is 17 residues long. Per the germline V gene, CDR1 is SNHLY and CDR2 is FYNNEI. The V gene end was trimmed by 11 bases and the J gene end by 0 bases; junction bases not matched to a gene: 13. The CDR3 DNA sequence: TGTGCCGGAGGGGGGACTAGCGTCCCGGGAGCCAAAAACATTCAGTACTTC. The encoded protein is CAGGGTSVPGAKNIQYF.

The genes are TRBV16 and TRBJ1-1; no clear D. The CDR3 has 15 residues. Trimming took off 1 base at V and 1 base at J, with 10 bases between the two ends. CDR1 and CDR2 from the germline V gene are KGHSY and FQNENV. The DNA of the CDR3 is TGTGCCAGCAGCCAATTACGGCTCTCGAACACTGAAGCTTTCTTT. Translation: CASSQLRLSNTEAFF.

The V and J genes are TRBV7-2 and TRBJ2-7; perhaps TRBD1 as D (6 bases). V was pared by 6 bases and J by 7 bases, with 13 bases between. The CDR3 runs 12 residues. Per germline, CDR1 SGHTA and CDR2 FQGNSA. The CDR3 DNA sequence: TGTGCCAGCAGTCTACCAACAGGGGAGCAGTACTTC. Encoded protein: CASSLPTGEQYF. The variable domain in full, with the rest retrieved from reference TRBV7-2 and TRBJ2-7, is GAGVSQSPSNKVTEKGKDVELRCDPISGHTALYWYRQSLGQGLEFLIYFQGNSAPDKSGLPSDRFSAERTGGSVSTLTIQRTQQEDSAVYLCASSLPTGEQYFGPGTRLTVT.

The chain links TRBV5-4 to TRBJ2-7, with D perhaps matching TRBD2 (6 bases). V lost 4 bases, J lost 0 bases, and 14 bases lay in between. CDR1 SGHNT and CDR2 YYREEE come from the germline V gene (reference sequence). The CDR3 consists of 15 residues. CDR3 sequence (DNA): TGTGCCAGCAGCAGCGCTGGGACTCTCTCCTACGAGCAGTACTTC. This codes for CASSSAGTLSYEQYF.

The table lists this clone with a count of one. This rearrangement joins TRBV7-9 to TRBJ2-7; the D is unclear. The germline V and J ends were trimmed by 6 bases and 3 bases, with 27 bases remaining between them. Germline V CDR1 and CDR2: SEHNR, FQNEAQ (reference sequence). This CDR3 is built from 18 residues. The CDR3 DNA sequence: TGTGCCAGCAGGTTTACAAGGGTGTACCTCCTAAATCGCTACGAGCAGTACTTC. This encodes CASRFTRVYLLNRYEQYF.

V is TRBV7-9 and J is TRBJ2-1; 8 positions match TRBD2. Looked up from germline, CDR1 is SEHNR and CDR2 is FQNEAQ (reference sequence). The CDR3 loop spans 15 amino acids. V shed 5 bases, J shed 9 bases, and the junction held 12 bases outside the gene matches. CDR3 sequence reads: CASSPRGGRPIEQFF. CDR3 in DNA: TGTGCCAGCAGCCCGCGGGGCGGGAGGCCCATTGAGCAGTTCTTC.

The chain combines TRBV6-4 with TRBJ2-1, with 11 positions matching TRBD2. Germline V gene sequence: CDR1 MRHNA, CDR2 SNTAGT. Losses at the gene ends were 0 bases for V and 4 bases for J; bases not matched to a gene: 11. This CDR3 has 19 residues. CDR3 protein: CASSDSWVAGGKMYNEQFF. CDR3 in DNA: TGTGCCAGCAGTGACTCTTGGGTAGCGGGGGGGAAAATGTACAATGAGCAGTTCTTC.

This rearrangement joins TRBV4-3 to TRBJ2-3, with a possible D match to TRBD1 (6 bases). This CDR3 is built from 16 residues. V lost 4 bases and J 0 bases, leaving 14 bases between the germline ends. In germline, CDR1 is LGHNA, CDR2 YSLEER. The CDR3 DNA is TGCGCCAGCAGCCTGCTGGGACAAGGTAGCACAGATACGCAGTATTTT. This codes for CASSLLGQGSTDTQYF.